What follows are 31 T cell receptor beta chains derived from one specimen sequenced in a study of shared clonotypes between healthy human individuals. Measured with immunoSEQ multiplex PCR; TCRdb has only the in-frame clones, and not every one. Counted here are some 1 million clones, more than 60% occurring once; the ten biggest clones make up over 1.3%. The sequenced material came from memory CD4+ T cells sorted from blood. Subset reported: CD45RA-negative fraction. The receptors stem from a man between 18 and 29 years old in good health.

The CDR3 spells CASSSQGGGKETQYF. The DNA for the CDR3 is TGTGCCAGCAGTTCGCAGGGTGGTGGAAAAGAGACCCAGTACTTC. The V gene is TRBV2, the J gene TRBJ2-5, with D tentatively TRBD1 (5 bases). Germline-derived CDR1 and CDR2 are SNHLY and FYNNEI. The CDR3 has 15 amino acids. V was clipped by 5 bases and J by 3 bases, with 16 bases between them.

The chain has TRBV30 and TRBJ1-2; 9 nucleotides match TRBD1. CDR1 and CDR2 (germline): GTSNPN, SVGIG (reference sequence). V lost 8 bases and J lost 1; bases outside the gene matches: 8. This CDR3 region has 14 residues. The CDR3 DNA sequence: TGTGCCAGCCAACAGGGGGCGTTTAACTATGGCTACACCTTC. Its protein product is CASQQGAFNYGYTF.

V usage is TRBV23-1 and J usage is TRBJ2-7; no definite D call. TRBV23-1 is identified as an open reading frame with a role that is uncertain. Trimming shortened V by 4 bases and J by 3 bases, and 10 bases separated the two germline ends. The CDR3 extends over 13 amino acids. CDR3 nucleotide sequence: TGCGCCAGCAGTCCCCTCAACAACTACGAGCAGTACTTC. Its protein is CASSPLNNYEQYF.

This clone was observed once. This rearrangement joins TRBV29-1 to TRBJ2-7; D is perhaps TRBD2 (5 bases). V dropped 4 bases and J dropped 3 bases, with 7 bases sitting between them. CDR1 is SQVTM, CDR2 ANQGSEA, per germline. The CDR3 has 11 amino acids. The CDR3 loop is CSVGENYEQYF. In DNA form, the CDR3 reads TGCAGCGTTGGGGAGAACTACGAGCAGTACTTC.

This chain links TRBV29-1 with TRBJ2-7; 12 bases align to TRBD2. The J segment lost 7 bases and the V segment lost 2 bases, leaving 6 bases of the junction unmatched. The CDR3 is made up of 14 amino acids. Germline V lookup: CDR1 SQVTM, CDR2 ANQGSEA. In DNA form, the CDR3 reads TGCAGCGTTGAAACTAGCGGGGGGCCAGGGGAGCAGTACTTC. Encoded protein: CSVETSGGPGEQYF.

The V and J genes are TRBV5-1 and TRBJ2-5; 7 nucleotides match TRBD1. The CDR3 is 14 amino acids. The V and J ends lost 4 bases and 1 base, in that order; junction bases with no gene match: 4. CDR1 and CDR2 from the germline V gene are SGHRS and YFSETQ. CDR3 sequence reads: CASSETGSQETQYF. CDR3 in DNA: TGCGCCAGCAGCGAGACAGGGAGCCAAGAGACCCAGTACTTC.

CDR3 nucleotides: TGTGCCAGCAGCCAATCCTCGGGCGCCACCGATACGCAGTATTTT. Its translation is CASSQSSGATDTQYF. This sequence joins TRBV14 and TRBJ2-3; D is ambiguous. The CDR3 extends over 15 amino acids. The germline V and J ends were trimmed by 2 bases and 6 bases, with 15 bases remaining between them. Germline CDR1 SGHDN, CDR2 FVKESK. Full variable domain (outside the CDR3, taken from reference TRBV14 and TRBJ2-3): EAGVTQFPSHSVIEKGQTVTLRCDPISGHDNLYWYRRVMGKEIKFLLHFVKESKQDESGMPNNRFLAERTGGTYSTLKVQPAELEDSGVYFCASSQSSGATDTQYFGPGTRLTVL.

This sequence joins TRBV10-3 and TRBJ1-5; D is possibly TRBD1 (5 bases). V was shortened by 10 bases and J by 0 bases, with 16 bases between the two germline ends. The germline gives CDR1 ENHRY, CDR2 SYGVKD. The CDR3 sequence is 15 residues long. The CDR3 loop is CATLPDRYSNQPQHF. The CDR3 bases are TGTGCCACCCTACCCGACAGATATAGCAATCAGCCCCAGCATTTT.

Points on this clone: At the DNA level, this CDR3 is encoded by other sequences in the same sample as well. The chain is built from TRBV4-1 and TRBJ2-5; D is unclear. V was clipped by 1 base and J by 1 base, with 4 bases between them. Germline lookup yields CDR1 MGHRA and CDR2 YSYEKL. This CDR3 spans 13 amino acids. In DNA form, the CDR3 reads TGCGCCAGCAGCCAAGGCACCCAAGAGACCCAGTACTTC. This codes for CASSQGTQETQYF.

This rearrangement joins TRBV10-2 to TRBJ2-7; TRBD1 might be the D (5 bases). V lost 4 bases and J lost 0, with 16 bases in between. The germline CDR1 and CDR2 sequences are WSHSY and SAAADI. This CDR3 region has 16 residues. CDR3 coding DNA: TGCGCCAGCAGTGCGGAAGCCAGGGCGAGCTCCTACGAGCAGTACTTC. Its translation: CASSAEARASSYEQYF.

This chain connects TRBV30 to TRBJ2-2, with D tentatively TRBD2 (5 bases). The CDR3 runs to 13 residues. Per germline, CDR1 GTSNPN and CDR2 SVGIG (reference sequence). Trimming removed 4 bases at V and 7 bases at J, with 13 bases between. The CDR3 coding sequence is TGTGCCTGGACAAGTTCCCGGGACGGGGAGCTGTTTTTT. It codes for CAWTSSRDGELFF.

The V gene is TRBV10-3, the J gene TRBJ2-5; D unresolved. The V and J ends lost 11 bases and 5 bases respectively, with 15 bases between them. CDR3 size: 12 residues. CDR1 is ENHRY, CDR2 SYGVKD, per germline. DNA of the CDR3: TGTGCCTCATCGGGTAACTCGGAGACCCAGTACTTC. Translating gives CASSGNSETQYF.

This clone has only a few counts. This sample includes further DNA sequences coding for the same CDR3. The chain is built from TRBV6-6 and TRBJ1-1; 9 bases are a match to TRBD1. Germline V gene data show CDR1 as MNHNY and CDR2 as SVGAGI (reference sequence). V gave up 5 bases and J gave up 5 bases; unmatched junction bases: 3. The CDR3 runs to 13 residues. CDR3 in DNA: TGTGCCAGCAGTCGACAGGGGGGAACTGAAGCTTTCTTT. Protein sequence: CASSRQGGTEAFF.

This clone showed up many times. The V call is TRBV5-4, the J call TRBJ2-2; 7 nucleotides line up with TRBD2. V lost 4 bases and J lost 2; bases outside the gene matches: 8. The germline V gene has CDR1 SGHNT and CDR2 YYREEE (reference sequence). This CDR3 has 16 residues. Written as DNA, the CDR3 is TGTGCCAGCAGCGCGGGCGGGGGTATAAACACCGGGGAGCTGTTTTTT. Protein: CASSAGGGINTGELFF.

The chain recombines TRBV4-1 with TRBJ1-5, with D possibly matching TRBD1 (6 bases). With 0 bases removed from V and 0 bases from J, the gap between germline ends came to 15 bases. The germline CDR1 and CDR2 sequences are MGHRA and YSYEKL. The CDR3 contains 18 residues. CDR3 nucleotides: TGCGCCAGCAGCCAAGATAGGGCGGGACACAATAGCAATCAGCCCCAGCATTTT. This encodes CASSQDRAGHNSNQPQHF.

Points on this clone: Other DNA sequences from this sample encode an identical CDR3 as well. V and J are TRBV19 and TRBJ2-7, with D perhaps matching TRBD1 (6 bases). The V gene's germline CDR1 is LNHDA and CDR2 SQIVND (reference sequence). V lost 4 bases and J 3 bases, leaving 10 bases between the germline ends. CDR3 length: 13 amino acids. In DNA, the CDR3 is TGTGCCAGTAGTAAAGGACAGTACTACGAGCAGTACTTC. Translation: CASSKGQYYEQYF.

This chain connects TRBV9 to TRBJ2-3, with a tentative D call TRBD2 (5 bases). The germline V gene encodes CDR1 SGDLS and CDR2 YYNGEE. V shed 3 bases and J shed 9 bases, with 20 bases lying between them. The CDR3 runs 15 residues. CDR3 protein: CASSGREDLGYTQYF. The CDR3 DNA reads as TGTGCCAGCAGCGGTCGCGAGGACTTGGGGTACACGCAGTATTTT.

This chain connects TRBV9 to TRBJ1-1; 11 nucleotides match TRBD1. Germline-derived CDR1 and CDR2 are SGDLS and YYNGEE. The CDR3 extends over 14 amino acids. After removal of 3 bases from V and 7 bases from J, the junction contained 5 bases not matched to a gene. The DNA for the CDR3 is TGTGCCAGCAGCGCCGGACAGGGGGCAATTGAAGCTTTCTTT. Translation gives CASSAGQGAIEAFF.

The chain links TRBV12-2 to TRBJ2-6. TRBV12-2 is labeled a pseudogene. CDR3 size: 18 residues. The DNA for the CDR3 is TGTGCAAGTCGCTTAGTCCGGGACGGCTACTCTGGGGCCAACGTCCTGACTTTC. Translating gives CASRLVRDGYSGANVLTF.

The chain combines TRBV5-4 with TRBJ2-5; 9 nucleotides line up with TRBD2. Germline V gene lookup returns CDR1 SGHNT and CDR2 YYREEE (reference sequence). The CDR3 length is 14 residues. V dropped 3 bases and J dropped 4; count of bases not matched to a gene: 4. Written as DNA, the CDR3 is TGTGCCAGCAGCTCCTCACTAGCGGGAGAGACCCAGTACTTC. Amino acids: CASSSSLAGETQYF.

The genes are TRBV6-1 and TRBJ1-5; 10 positions agree with TRBD1. V lost 4 bases, J lost 2 bases, and 5 bases stayed unmatched. The CDR3 spans 16 residues. CDR1 is MNHNS, CDR2 SASEGT, per germline. The CDR3 protein is CASSGSGTGGNQPQHF. The CDR3 DNA follows: TGTGCCAGCAGTGGATCCGGGACAGGGGGCAATCAGCCCCAGCATTTT.

This clone was counted ten times or more. V and J are TRBV2 and TRBJ1-3; D not certain. V lost 4 bases to trimming and J lost 11 bases, with 12 bases between them. Germline V gives CDR1 SNHLY, CDR2 FYNNEI. This CDR3 has 12 residues. This chain's CDR3 is CASSGSGQAIYF. The CDR3 region has the DNA TGTGCCAGCAGTGGGTCCGGGCAGGCCATATATTTT.

J is TRBJ2-5 and V is TRBV5-4; maybe TRBD2 (5 bases). The germline V gene has CDR1 SGHNT and CDR2 YYREEE (reference sequence). Trimming took off 0 bases at V and 4 bases at J, with 16 bases between the two ends. The CDR3 is made up of 16 amino acids. The CDR3 reads CASSLVGVGEGETQYF. As DNA, the CDR3 is TGTGCCAGCAGCTTGGTGGGTGTCGGCGAGGGAGAGACCCAGTACTTC.

This clone came up once. The rearrangement links TRBV10-1 to TRBJ2-3; 9 positions match TRBD1. The CDR3 is made up of 14 amino acids. Germline V gene lookup returns CDR1 WNHNN and CDR2 SYGVQD (reference sequence). V lost 6 bases to trimming and J lost 6 bases; unmatched junction nucleotides: 7. CDR3 in amino acids: CASSRTGVEDTQYF. DNA for the CDR3: TGCGCCAGCAGCAGGACAGGGGTCGAGGATACGCAGTATTTT.

This chain links TRBV7-2 with TRBJ2-5, with D perhaps matching TRBD2 (5 bases). The CDR3 contains 13 residues. V was cut by 2 bases and J by 9 bases, with 13 bases left in between. Germline V CDR1 and CDR2: SGHTA, FQGNSA. Written as DNA, the CDR3 is TGTGCCAGCAGCTTACCAGCGGAGGTTTCCCAGTACTTC. This codes for CASSLPAEVSQYF.

The chain uses TRBV10-2 and TRBJ1-3; D is uncertain. The CDR3 extends over 12 amino acids. Germline loops: CDR1 WSHSY, CDR2 SAAADI. Trimming stripped 2 bases from V and 6 bases from J, with 5 bases between. CDR3 protein: CASSEPQNTIYF. The CDR3 DNA follows: TGCGCCAGCAGTGAGCCCCAAAACACCATATATTTT.

This clone showed up just a few times. This chain connects TRBV9 to TRBJ1-5, with no clear D. Germline CDR1 is SGDLS and CDR2 is YYNGEE. The V end was cut by 1 base, the J end by 4 bases, with 12 bases between. The CDR3 length is 15 residues. CDR3 in amino acids: CASSVSQQPNQPQHF. For the CDR3, the DNA is TGTGCCAGCAGCGTAAGTCAACAGCCAAATCAGCCCCAGCATTTT.

This clone was seen only once. This may be a read error, as it is one base from a much larger clone. This sample also contains other DNA sequences that code for the same CDR3. This rearrangement joins TRBV5-1 to TRBJ2-3, with D tentatively TRBD2 (6 bases). This CDR3 has 15 residues. The V gene lost 5 bases and the J gene lost 6 bases, with 19 bases spanning the gap. Germline loops: CDR1 SGHRS, CDR2 YFSETQ. The CDR3 sequence: CASSAGTPRGDTQYF. The CDR3, as DNA: TGCGCCAGCAGTGCAGGGACTCCCCGAGGGGATACGCAGTATTTT.

To note about this clone: The sample carries other DNA sequences with the same CDR3. The gene calls are TRBV11-2 and TRBJ2-1, with D possibly TRBD2 on 6 matching bases. CDR1 is SGHAT, CDR2 FQNNGV, per germline. V lost 3 bases and J 9 bases, leaving 6 bases between the germline ends. This CDR3 contains 11 residues. Here the CDR3 DNA reads TGTGCCAGCAGCTTGGGAGGTGAGCAGTTCTTC. Its translation is CASSLGGEQFF. The complete variable domain, with remaining parts taken from reference TRBV11-2 and TRBJ2-1, reads EAGVAQSPRYKIIEKRQSVAFWCNPISGHATLYWYQQILGQGPKLLIQFQNNGVVDDSQLPKDRFSAERLKGVDSTLKIQPAKLEDSAVYLCASSLGGEQFFGPGTRLTVL.

This chain uses TRBV7-2 with TRBJ2-1; possibly TRBD1 for D (5 bases). Trimming pared 5 bases from V and 9 bases from J, leaving 17 bases between. The CDR3 loop spans 14 amino acids. Germline V lookup: CDR1 SGHTA, CDR2 FQGNSA. The CDR3 sequence is CASSGALGFGEQFF. The CDR3 DNA sequence: TGTGCCAGCAGCGGGGCATTAGGGTTCGGTGAGCAGTTCTTC.

This chain joins TRBV5-1 and TRBJ2-5, with 9 bases lining up with TRBD2. Germline-derived CDR1 and CDR2 are SGHRS and YFSETQ. The CDR3 spans 18 residues. V shed 0 bases and J 2 bases; nucleotides not matched to a gene: 11. In DNA form, the CDR3 reads TGCGCCAGCAGCTTGGCCGGGTTAGCGGGAGCCCGGCAAGAGACCCAGTACTTC. This codes for CASSLAGLAGARQETQYF.